This T cell receptor beta chain was sequenced during a study of cytomegalovirus exposure and HLA in healthy donors. The CDR3 has 17 amino acids. Trimming at V came to 4 bases and at J to 6 bases, leaving 8 bases not matched to a gene. CDR1 SGHTA and CDR2 FQGTGA come from the germline V gene. Regarding this clone: Its cognate antigen is unknown.

A multiplex PCR was run with 60 Vbeta primers and 13 Jbeta primers. Assay used: immunoSEQ multiplex PCR; TCRdb lists only in-frame clones, some missing. The sample shows 100,000 to 150,000 clones, just under 75% of them seen only once. Nominal health characterized the donors when sampled, though unrecorded immune exposures were likely. Study-wide findings and caveats: It was reported that the classifier diagnosed cytomegalovirus status with high specificity and sensitivity in both the original and validation cohorts. Later analysis showed TCR association rates varying by HLA locus, highest for DRB1 and lowest for HLA-C.

Sequencing was performed on PBMCs. The TCR was taken from a man aged 55 to 70 in good health and CMV-seropositive. V usage is TRBV7-3 and J usage is TRBJ2-1, with TRBD2 matching over 14 bases. The CDR3 loop is CASSSLSTSGGANEQFF. CDR3 in DNA: TGTGCCAGCAGCTCCCTCTCGACTAGCGGGGGGGCCAATGAGCAGTTCTTC.